This entry features one T cell receptor beta chain sequence. No antigen is known for it. This specimen comes from a study of response to subunit inactivated influenza vaccine. Points from the study as a whole: The study's authors posited that every seasonal influenza vaccination enlists few new T cells.

The CDR3 contains 13 residues. Germline CDR1 is MNHEY and CDR2 is SVGEGT. V lost 4 bases to trimming and J lost 7 bases, with 13 bases between them. Each CDR3 protein is one row after TCRdb ran MiXCR on the RT-PCR reads. The table lists around 570,000 distinct CDR3 sequences, 6% to 9% of them singletons, with 10% to 15% in the top ten. The chain combines TRBV6-2 or TRBV6-3 with TRBJ1-2; D unresolved. This TCR was recovered from a man between 50 and 69 years old who received an inactivated influenza vaccine. Sequenced here: PBMCs from blood, sampled approximately 25 months after vaccination. CDR3 region: CASSFPGPSGYTF. CDR3 in DNA: TGTGCCAGCAGTTTTCCAGGACCCTCTGGCTACACCTTC.